This T cell receptor beta chain was recorded in a study of human T cells and chemical hapten exposure. Study-level background: The use of 2% DPC on about 2 cm by about 2 cm of upper inner arm skin constituted sensitization. Study-wide results and caveats: As the donors had alopecia, their immune response may differ from healthy people's. After DPC sensitization, TCRs above 1 in 1000 frequency showed no change. PT1 expanded TCR numbers tracked positively with patch test score.

TCRdb re-analysed the RACE reads in MiXCR, keeping a single row per CDR3 protein. The sample records 350,000 or so distinct CDR3 sequences, around 7% being singletons. This clonotype has more than one count but fewer than ten. Antigen specificity is unknown. Indicated time point: patch test 1, 2 weeks after DPC sensitization. The sample's treatment: therapeutic diphenylcyclopropenone sensitization with weekly scalp DPC. The starting material was whole blood, obtained in connection with sensitization to the hapten diphenylcyclopropenone (DPC). The receptor was isolated from a woman younger than 30 with alopecia areata. Some clones in this sample may be carry-over from other donors' samples.

CDR3 residues: CASRPHQGIGVDQPQHF. The CDR3 region has the DNA TGTGCCAGCAGACCACATCAGGGTATTGGTGTCGATCAGCCCCAGCATTTT. V and J are TRBV6-2 or TRBV6-3 and TRBJ1-5; D is possibly TRBD1 (5 bases). The germline gives CDR1 MNHEY, CDR2 SVGEGT. The V and J ends lost 6 bases and 5 bases respectively, with 23 bases between them. The CDR3 totals 17 residues.